Listed here are 18 T cell receptor beta chains from one sample, sequenced in a study of blood T cell repertoires in COVID-19. Assay used: immunoSEQ multiplex PCR; TCRdb lists only in-frame clones, some missing. In the table there are 200,000 to 300,000 clones, just under 90% of which are singletons. The sample comprised peripheral blood. The receptors were gathered from a woman aged 40 to 50 with acute or convalescent COVID-19.

This clone was detected only a few times. V and J are TRBV19 and TRBJ1-2, with D perhaps matching TRBD1 (5 bases). Germline CDR1 is LNHDA and CDR2 is SQIVND (reference sequence). This CDR3 comprises 15 residues. V was pared by 7 bases and J by 0 bases, with 15 bases between. DNA for the CDR3: TGTGCCAGTAACCCCTCACGGGGGGCTAACTATGGCTACACCTTC. Translating it yields CASNPSRGANYGYTF.

V and J are TRBV11-1 and TRBJ2-3, with a weak D call TRBD1 (6 bases). Germline CDR1 SGHAT, CDR2 FQDESV (reference sequence). The V end lost 8 bases, the J end lost 7 bases, and 25 bases lay between the germline ends. This CDR3 contains 16 residues. DNA for the CDR3: TGTGCCAGCTTTTCCCCTAAGTACAGGGTCGGAAATACGCAGTATTTT. Translating it yields CASFSPKYRVGNTQYF.

This chain joins TRBV5-5 and TRBJ1-6; no definite D call. Trimming removed 1 base at V and 0 bases at J, with 14 bases between. Germline V gene sequence: CDR1 SGHKS, CDR2 YYEKEE (reference sequence). This CDR3 comprises 18 residues. The CDR3 DNA reads TGTGCCAGCAGCTTGATTTCGGTACTACGCTCCTATAATTCACCCCTCCACTTT. Its protein is CASSLISVLRSYNSPLHF. The full variable domain, rest sourced from reference TRBV5-5 and TRBJ1-6, is DAGVTQSPTHLIKTRGQQVTLRCSPISGHKSVSWYQQVLGQGPQFIFQYYEKEERGRGNFPDRFSARQFPNYSSELNVNALLLGDSALYLCASSLISVLRSYNSPLHFGNGTRLTVT.

V and J are TRBV6-5 and TRBJ1-1; TRBD1 aligns across 8 bases. The germline gives CDR1 MNHEY, CDR2 SVGAGI. This CDR3 spans 14 amino acids. V gave up 8 bases and J gave up 5 bases; unmatched junction bases: 10. The DNA for the CDR3 is TGTGCCAGCGGCCGACAGGGGTGGGGGACTGAAGCTTTCTTT. It translates to CASGRQGWGTEAFF.

V usage is TRBV6-6 and J usage is TRBJ2-7; a possible D gene is TRBD1 (5 bases). The ends were cut back, 2 bases at V and 5 bases at J, with 10 bases in the middle. This CDR3 has 13 amino acids. CDR1 is MNHNY and CDR2 is SVGAGI in the germline V gene (reference sequence). CDR3 nucleotides: TGTGCCAGCAGTTACAATGGGGCCGACGAGCAGTACGTC. Amino acid sequence: CASSYNGADEQYV.

The chain employs TRBV6-5 and TRBJ1-1; tentative D call: TRBD1 (6 bases). The CDR3 is made up of 15 amino acids. Germline V CDR1 and CDR2: MNHEY, SVGAGI. The germline V and J ends were trimmed by 7 bases and 0 bases, with 15 bases remaining between them. The CDR3 region is CASKHGTNMNTEAFF. As DNA, the CDR3 is TGTGCCAGCAAACATGGGACAAACATGAACACTGAAGCTTTCTTT.

CDR3 loop: CASSLSRLAGIYEQYV. The CDR3 coding sequence is TGTGCCAGCAGTTTATCCCGACTAGCGGGGATCTACGAGCAGTACGTC. This sequence joins TRBV6-6 and TRBJ2-7; 11 nucleotides match TRBD2. The CDR3 spans 16 residues. CDR1 MNHNY and CDR2 SVGAGI come from the germline V gene (reference sequence). Germline trimming cut 4 bases from V and 3 bases from J; bases unmatched to any gene: 8.

The V and J genes are TRBV5-4 and TRBJ2-5, with 13 bases identical to TRBD2. Germline trimming cut 1 base from V and 4 bases from J; bases unmatched to any gene: 10. In germline, CDR1 is SGHNT, CDR2 YYREEE (reference sequence). CDR3 size: 18 residues. The CDR3 coding sequence is TGTGCCAGCAGCTTGCGCGTTGGGCGACTAGCGGGGGGAGAGACCCAGTACTTC. Protein: CASSLRVGRLAGGETQYF.

V gene TRBV25-1 combines with J gene TRBJ1-1; D unresolved. Trimming removed 3 bases from V and 3 bases from J, with 14 bases in between. CDR3 length equals 15 residues. The V gene's germline CDR1 is MGHDK and CDR2 SYGVNS. CDR3 residues: CASSEEGAWDTEAFF. For the CDR3, the DNA is TGTGCCAGCAGTGAGGAGGGAGCATGGGACACTGAAGCTTTCTTT.

This clone was seen just once. V gene TRBV12-3 or TRBV12-4 combines with J gene TRBJ2-1; D is perhaps TRBD2 (7 bases). The CDR3 covers 13 residues. V was cut by 3 bases and J by 13 bases, with 16 bases left in between. The CDR3 spells CASSFSGGYVQFF. Here the CDR3 DNA reads TGTGCCAGCAGTTTTTCGGGGGGCTATGTACAGTTCTTC.

The chain links TRBV19 to TRBJ1-1; 8 bases align to TRBD1. V lost 5 bases, J lost 5 bases, and 7 bases stayed unmatched. CDR1 is LNHDA, CDR2 SQIVND, per germline (reference sequence). This CDR3 is built from 14 residues. CDR3 amino acids: CASSVHRGKTEAFF. For the CDR3, the DNA is TGTGCCAGTAGTGTCCACAGGGGGAAGACTGAAGCTTTCTTT.

The V gene is TRBV5-1, the J gene TRBJ2-5; 11 bases are a match to TRBD2. The CDR3 is 15 amino acids. The V and J ends lost 4 bases and 4 bases, in that order; junction bases with no gene match: 6. Looked up from germline, CDR1 is SGHRS and CDR2 is YFSETQ. The DNA of the CDR3 is TGCGCCAGCAGCGTGGGACTAGCGGTTGGAGAGACCCAGTACTTC. It translates to CASSVGLAVGETQYF.

CDR3 amino acids: CATSRDRDNEKLFF. CDR3 bases: TGTGCCACTAGCCGGGACAGAGATAATGAAAAACTGTTTTTT. The genes are TRBV2 and TRBJ1-4; TRBD1 matches at 7 bases. With V trimmed by 10 bases and J by 4 bases, 9 bases remained unmatched. The CDR3 extends over 14 amino acids. The V gene's germline CDR1 is SNHLY and CDR2 FYNNEI.

The CDR3: CASSQALTGGDYGYTF. DNA of the CDR3: TGTGCCAGCAGCCAAGCCCTAACAGGGGGCGACTATGGCTACACCTTC. This chain joins TRBV4-2 and TRBJ1-2, with TRBD1 identical over 9 bases. Trimming removed 1 base from V and 3 bases from J; junction bases left unmatched: 6. Germline CDR1 LGHNA, CDR2 YNFKEQ. CDR3 length equals 16 residues.

This rearrangement joins TRBV6-5 to TRBJ1-2; possibly TRBD1 for D (6 bases). The CDR3 sequence is 14 residues long. Per the germline V gene, CDR1 is MNHEY and CDR2 is SVGAGI. The ends were cut back, 6 bases at V and 8 bases at J, with 19 bases in the middle. The CDR3 is CASSRLTGYDGYTF. DNA for the CDR3: TGTGCCAGCAGCCGGCTAACAGGGTATGACGGCTACACCTTC.

This clone came up a few times. This chain joins TRBV20-1 and TRBJ1-5; 8 bases fit TRBD1. The CDR3 loop spans 14 amino acids. Germline trimming cut 3 bases from V and 6 bases from J; bases unmatched to any gene: 7. Germline assignment: CDR1 DFQATT and CDR2 SNEGSKA (reference sequence). The CDR3 protein is CSASRGTGGQPQHF. In DNA form, the CDR3 reads TGCAGTGCTAGTCGGGGGACAGGCGGTCAGCCCCAGCATTTT.

The gene calls are TRBV12-3 or TRBV12-4 and TRBJ1-2, with D unresolved. V dropped 3 bases and J dropped 2 bases, with 7 bases sitting between them. The CDR3 has 13 amino acids. CDR3 protein: CASSFRRNYGYTF. The CDR3 DNA follows: TGTGCCAGCAGTTTTAGGCGGAACTATGGCTACACCTTC.

The chain recombines TRBV6-5 with TRBJ1-4; 12 bases line up with TRBD1. The ends lost 4 bases at V and 7 bases at J; junction bases unmatched: 4. The CDR3 totals 15 residues. CDR1 MNHEY and CDR2 SVGAGI come from the germline V gene. The CDR3 region is CASSSRDRGREKLFF. The CDR3 DNA reads TGTGCCAGCAGTTCTCGGGACAGGGGGCGTGAAAAACTGTTTTTT.